This T cell receptor beta chain comes out of a study of shared clonotypes between healthy human individuals. Study outcomes and limitations: Sharing of clonotypes among donors was expected to vary with sequencing depth. Unshared clonotypes carried lower generation probabilities than those common to all four donors. Incomplete sequencing of sorted subsets was indicated by rarefaction despite large depth.

CDR1 MNHEY and CDR2 SVGAGI come from the germline V gene. The CDR3 is made up of 15 amino acids. Trimming removed 0 bases at V and 2 bases at J, with 11 bases between. Every one of the donors was a Caucasian adult that lived in Nashville, Tennessee. The method was immunoSEQ multiplex PCR; TCRdb's version includes in-frame clones alone and lacks a portion of them. Of 850,000 to 1,200,000 clones in the sample, more than 65% were seen once. Concerning this clone: The antigen is not known.

The specimen was memory CD4+ T cells sorted from blood. Subset indicated: CD45RA-negative fraction. The J gene is TRBJ2-7, the V gene TRBV6-5; D is undetermined. The source is a man aged 18 to 30 in good health. The CDR3 nucleotides read TGTGCCAGCAGTTACTCCGTCCTGGCCACCTACGAGCAGTACTTC. Its protein product is CASSYSVLATYEQYF.